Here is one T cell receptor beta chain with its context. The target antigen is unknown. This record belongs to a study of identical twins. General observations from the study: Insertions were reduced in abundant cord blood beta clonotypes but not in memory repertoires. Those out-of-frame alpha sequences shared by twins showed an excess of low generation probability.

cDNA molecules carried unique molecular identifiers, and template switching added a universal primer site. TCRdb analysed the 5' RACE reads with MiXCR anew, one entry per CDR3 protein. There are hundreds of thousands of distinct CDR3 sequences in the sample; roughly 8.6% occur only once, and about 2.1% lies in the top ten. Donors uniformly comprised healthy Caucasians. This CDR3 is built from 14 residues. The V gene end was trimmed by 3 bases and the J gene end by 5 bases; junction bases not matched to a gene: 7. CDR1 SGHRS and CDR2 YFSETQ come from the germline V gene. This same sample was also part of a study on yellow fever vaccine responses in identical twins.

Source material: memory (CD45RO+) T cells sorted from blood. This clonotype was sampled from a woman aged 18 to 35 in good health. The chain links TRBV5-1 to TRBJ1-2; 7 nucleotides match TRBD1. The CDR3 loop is CASSSGTAAYGYTF. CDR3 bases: TGCGCCAGCAGCTCCGGGACAGCCGCTTATGGCTACACCTTC.